This T cell receptor beta chain was sequenced for a study of shared clonotypes between healthy human individuals. The V gene's germline CDR1 is SGHRS and CDR2 YFSETQ. V lost 6 bases to trimming and J lost 2 bases, with 20 bases between them. The CDR3 runs to 16 residues. In the authors' workflow: ImmunoSEQ supplied junction-only sequences lacking quality scores, so filtering was different. Measured with immunoSEQ multiplex PCR; TCRdb has only the in-frame clones, and not every one. V and J calls and clone size are those listed in that table; D and trimming were worked out from the DNA. The sample contains 950,000 to 1,100,000 clones, around 76% of which appear only once.

This receptor was identified in a man in his late teens or twenties in good health. The sequenced sample consisted of memory CD4+ T cells sorted from blood. As for subset: CD45RA-negative fraction. V gene TRBV5-1 combines with J gene TRBJ1-1; no definite D call. CDR3 residues: CASTTTWVGSNTEAFF. The CDR3 DNA sequence: TGCGCCAGCACGACGACATGGGTAGGTTCTAACACTGAAGCTTTCTTT.